This TCR beta chain is from a study of T cell clones after liver transplantation. Worth noting for this clone: Antigen: not known.

The table came from immunoSEQ multiplex PCR; TCRdb's copy has only in-frame clones and leaves some out. This sample yields 45,000 to 60,000 clones, of which around three quarters are seen a single time; around 2.8% belongs to the top ten. V was pared by 1 base and J by 7 bases, with 16 bases between. Germline CDR1 KGHSH, CDR2 LQKENI. CDR3 length equals 15 residues. Study-level findings and limits: Donor-reactive sequences fell more than third party-reactive ones, suggesting partial deletion. In two subjects, few donor cells limited the measurable donor-reactive repertoire.

The clonotype originates from a human patient who received a liver transplant. Some T cells may be the graft donor's. The rearrangement uses TRBV18 and TRBJ1-2, with D tentatively TRBD1 (5 bases). Here the sequenced sample was CD4+ T cells from blood, taken at the approximately 15-month timepoint. CDR3 bases: TGTGCCAGCTCACCACAGACGGACCCAGGGCCTGGCTACACCTTC. This translates into CASSPQTDPGPGYTF.